The clone carrying this T cell receptor beta chain was detected only a few times. The antigen remains undetermined. This entry is derived from a study of molecular identifiers for immune sequencing clone quantification. Across the whole study: For replicates, RNA isolated from roughly 21,000 or 96,000 naive CD8 cells was divided into five portions, of which four were sequenced.

For bulk TCR libraries, previously described methods and listed TCR primers were used. TCRdb redid the calling of the PCR reads with MiXCR, one entry per CDR3 protein. The sample lists 85,000 to 90,000 distinct CDR3 sequences, 15% to 20% seen once, with around 0.8% in the top ten. The CDR3 spans 15 residues. Germline V gene sequence: CDR1 LNHDA, CDR2 SQIVND (reference sequence). Trimming removed 3 bases from V and 6 bases from J, with 15 bases in between. Researchers sorted naive CD8 T cells as cells that were CD8+CD4-CCR7+CD45RA+. Study-level results: Spiked Jurkat TCR RNA equivalent to one cell reportedly surfaced among over 850,000 naive cells.

Material for sequencing was naive CD8+ T cells from blood, with Jurkat cell RNA spiked in. The subset: FACS-sorted CD8+CD4-CCR7+CD45RA+ naive T cells. This chain links TRBV19 with TRBJ1-5; no firm D call. The TCR comes from a human donor in good health. Some libraries in this study had Jurkat cell RNA spiked in. The CDR3 here is CASSIGFRGFQPQHF. The CDR3 nucleotides are TGTGCCAGTAGTATCGGTTTTCGAGGTTTTCAGCCCCAGCATTTT.